This T cell receptor (beta chain) was observed in a study of cytomegalovirus exposure and HLA in healthy donors. The study, taken as a whole, reports: Evidence from a later analysis indicated that most CMV-associated TCR beta chains looked HLA-restricted.

The CDR3 spans 13 residues. With 7 bases removed from V and 7 bases from J, the gap between germline ends came to 17 bases. Germline CDR1 reads MGHDK; CDR2 reads SYGVNS. PCR was performed using 60 Vbeta and 13 Jbeta primers. TCRdb's table, derived via immunoSEQ multiplex PCR, lists solely in-frame clones and lacks some. Altogether fewer than 200,000 clones are present, around 80% being singletons, with the ten largest covering around 1.7%. A remark on this clone: Its antigen is undetermined.

This clonotype originated in a young woman in good health and CMV-seronegative. The V gene is TRBV25-1, the J gene TRBJ2-7, with TRBD2 as a possible D gene (6 bases). Source material: PBMCs. The DNA for the CDR3 is TGTGCCAGCAACCAAGCTAGCGCGCATGAGCAGTACTTC. This sequence encodes CASNQASAHEQYF.